This is a list of T cell receptor beta chains from one sample in a study of high-grade serous ovarian cancer treatment subgroups. Measured with immunoSEQ multiplex PCR; TCRdb has only the in-frame clones, and not every one. The sample includes a few thousand clones, about four fifths seen only once; the top ten take around 4.7%. The sequenced material came from tumor tissue. Every receptor here comes from a human donor with high-grade serous ovarian cancer. Each CDR3 is given with its conserved first and last residue. The D gene is left open where the match is weak. Size tells how often a clone was seen (once, few, many) or the class of an expanded clone, and some rows leave it out.

D,size,J,V,DNA,CDR3
TRBD1,-,TRBJ2-7,TRBV9,TGTGCCAGCAGCGTAGATCCGGGACAGGGGTCTCGCGAGCAGTACTTC,CASSVDPGQGSREQYF
-,-,TRBJ1-5,TRBV29-1,TGCAGCGTTGGAGGGTTTGCCGATCAGCCCCAGCATTTT,CSVGGFADQPQHF
TRBD1,-,TRBJ2-2,TRBV7-2,TGTGCCAGCAGCCCGGGGACCCCGAGACAGGGCGGGGAGCTGTTTTTT,CASSPGTPRQGGELFF
-,-,TRBJ2-5,TRBV7-2,TGTGCCAGCAGCTTAGGGTCGGTCGGGGAGACCCAGTACTTC,CASSLGSVGETQYF
-,-,TRBJ1-1,TRBV5-4,TGTGCCAGCAGTTCCCCACCACCGAACACTGAAGCTTTCTTT,CASSSPPPNTEAFF
-,-,TRBJ1-5,TRBV28,TGTGCCACGACAAGTTTCCTGGGAGGCAATCAGCCCCAGCATTTT,CATTSFLGGNQPQHF
TRBD1,-,TRBJ1-6,TRBV30,TGTGCCTGGAGAAGGACAGGGGAGAATTCACCCCTCCACTTT,CAWRRTGENSPLHF
TRBD1,-,TRBJ2-7,TRBV5-3,TGTGCCAGAAGCTTACGGGACAGGGTTGGTTACGAGCAGTACTTC,CARSLRDRVGYEQYF
-,once,TRBJ1-4,TRBV5-4,TGTGCCAGCAGCTTGGCCAGTGCAGGTCTTAAGGAAAAACTGTTTTTT,CASSLASAGLKEKLFF
-,-,TRBJ1-2,TRBV6-4,TGTGCCAGCAGCCCGACAGGAGCTAACTATGGCTACACCTTC,CASSPTGANYGYTF